This entry concerns a single T cell receptor beta chain. One end of the junction fails to match germline, which may point to a read error. TCRdb's copy holds only in-frame clones and misses some; the assay was immunoSEQ multiplex PCR. The sample has 50,000 to 65,000 clones; roughly 81% are singletons. The data are from a study of blood T cell repertoires in COVID-19. Study in general: From the United States, Italy and Spain came samples of acute and convalescent COVID-19. Sources were T cells, B-cell-depleted T cells, or PBMCs; the material itself was cDNA or gDNA.

The germline CDR1 and CDR2 sequences are MNHEY and SVGEGT. This CDR3 spans 15 amino acids. This receptor was taken from a woman between 55 and 75 years old with acute or convalescent COVID-19. This chain uses TRBV6-2 or TRBV6-3 with TRBJ1-5; TRBD1 matches 12 bases. The sequenced sample was peripheral blood. The CDR3 loop reads CASSYQGTGGSPRIF. CDR3 DNA: TGTGCCAGCAGTTATCAGGGGACAGGGGGCTCCCCTCGCATTTTT.